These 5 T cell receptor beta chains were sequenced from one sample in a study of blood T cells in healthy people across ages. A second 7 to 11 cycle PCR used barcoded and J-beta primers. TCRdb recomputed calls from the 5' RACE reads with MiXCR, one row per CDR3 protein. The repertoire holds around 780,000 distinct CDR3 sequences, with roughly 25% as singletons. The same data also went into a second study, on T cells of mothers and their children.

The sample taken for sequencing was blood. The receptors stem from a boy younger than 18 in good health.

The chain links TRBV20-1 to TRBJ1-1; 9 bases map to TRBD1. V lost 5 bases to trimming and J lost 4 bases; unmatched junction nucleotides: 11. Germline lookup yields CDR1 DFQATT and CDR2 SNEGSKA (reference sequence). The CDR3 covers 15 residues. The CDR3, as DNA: TGCAGTGCTCCGTCTACAGGGGGCTTGAGCACTGAAGCTTTCTTT. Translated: CSAPSTGGLSTEAFF.

In DNA, the CDR3 is TGTGCCAGCAGTTCGGTAGGGGGCTCTCCCCTCGACGAGCAGTACTTC. Protein product: CASSSVGGSPLDEQYF. The rearrangement uses TRBV27 and TRBJ2-7; 7 bases map to TRBD1. Germline values: CDR1 MNHEY, CDR2 SMNVEV (reference sequence). V lost 4 bases to trimming and J lost 5 bases; unmatched junction nucleotides: 14. The CDR3 runs 16 residues.

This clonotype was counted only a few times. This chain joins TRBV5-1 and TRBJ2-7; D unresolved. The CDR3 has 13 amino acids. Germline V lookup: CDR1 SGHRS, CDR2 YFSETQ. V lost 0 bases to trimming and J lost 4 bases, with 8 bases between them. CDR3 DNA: TGCGCCAGCAGCTTGGAAGCTCCTTACGAGCAGTACTTC. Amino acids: CASSLEAPYEQYF.

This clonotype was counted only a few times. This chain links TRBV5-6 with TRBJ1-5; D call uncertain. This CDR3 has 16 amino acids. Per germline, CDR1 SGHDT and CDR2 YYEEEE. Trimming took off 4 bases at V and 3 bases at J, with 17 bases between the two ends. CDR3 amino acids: CASSLGERAANQPQHF. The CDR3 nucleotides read TGTGCCAGCAGCCTTGGCGAGAGGGCCGCCAATCAGCCCCAGCATTTT.

The CDR3 region is CASSLHSGIYEQYF. For the CDR3, the DNA is TGCGCCAGCAGCTTACACAGTGGAATCTACGAGCAGTACTTC. This chain uses TRBV5-1 with TRBJ2-5; D remains ambiguous. The J call is in doubt because the DNA end fits TRBJ2-7 better. Germline V lookup: CDR1 SGHRS, CDR2 YFSETQ. The CDR3 loop spans 14 amino acids.